Shown below are 27 T cell receptor beta chains from a single sample sequenced in a study of CD8 T cells in Susac syndrome (dated by TCRdb to the late 2010s). The library relied on the immunoSEQ multiplex PCR assay. RNA was extracted using the RNeasy kit, and roughly 0.5 to 1 ug of the RNA was reverse transcribed with random hexamers. The public reads were reanalyzed by TCRdb: fastp trimming at Q25, MiXCR alignment, in-frame beta chains only. Each CDR3 protein gets just one entry, which takes the most common genes and DNA from the rows behind it. The sample data list 200,000 to 250,000 distinct CDR3 sequences, and 95% of these were observed just once. The ten top clones hold less than 0.095% of the sample. The sequenced sample consisted of CD4+ T cells from PBMCs. The receptors derive from a human donor with multiple sclerosis.

The rearrangement uses TRBV29-1 and TRBJ2-7; D perhaps matches TRBD1 (6 bases). Germline assignment: CDR1 SQVTM and CDR2 ANQGSEA. V gave up 2 bases and J gave up 4 bases, with 12 bases separating them. CDR3 length: 13 residues. The CDR3 protein is CSVERGSSYEQYF. The CDR3, as DNA: TGCAGCGTTGAAAGGGGGTCTTCATACGAGCAGTACTTC.

The CDR3 nucleotides are TGTGCCAGCCGGAGGCAGCAAGAGACCCAGTACTTC. Protein: CASRRQQETQYF. The gene calls are TRBV2 and TRBJ2-5; D is perhaps TRBD2 (5 bases). CDR3 length equals 12 residues. CDR1 is SNHLY, CDR2 FYNNEI, per germline. V was pared by 8 bases and J by 2 bases, with 9 bases between.

This clonotype was counted once. V gene TRBV5-6 combines with J gene TRBJ1-2, with TRBD1 identical over 8 bases. The CDR3 has 13 residues. CDR1 SGHDT and CDR2 YYEEEE come from the germline V gene. V was pared by 9 bases and J by 5 bases, with 9 bases of the junction left unmatched. In DNA form, the CDR3 reads TGTGCCACCAAGCGACAGGGGAGTTATGGCTACACCTTC. Protein: CATKRQGSYGYTF.

This chain uses TRBV5-4 with TRBJ2-7; D gene unclear. V lost 3 bases and J 6 bases, leaving 13 bases between the germline ends. The CDR3 extends over 13 amino acids. Looked up from germline, CDR1 is SGHNT and CDR2 is YYREEE (reference sequence). For the CDR3, the DNA is TGTGCCAGCAGCTCCCCCCAAGGACGCGAGCAGTACTTC. Protein: CASSSPQGREQYF.

This chain links TRBV15 with TRBJ2-5, with D unclear. V lost 1 base, J lost 4 bases, and 19 bases lay in between. This CDR3 spans 17 amino acids. The germline gives CDR1 LNHNV, CDR2 YYDKDF (reference sequence). The CDR3 loop reads CATSRGSARAWAETQYF. CDR3 DNA: TGTGCCACCAGCAGAGGGTCAGCCCGGGCGTGGGCAGAGACCCAGTACTTC.

Concerning this clonotype itself: An end of the junction does not agree with germline; a read error may underlie this. The V and J genes are TRBV6-5 and TRBJ2-7, with TRBD2 matching over 10 bases. This CDR3 is built from 13 residues. Germline assignment: CDR1 MNHEY and CDR2 SVGAGI. CDR3 nucleotide sequence: TGTGCCAGCAGCCGCAGGGAGGGACTAGCGTCCTTCTTC. Translation gives CASSRREGLASFF.

The J gene is TRBJ2-1, the V gene TRBV9; TRBD1 matches at 8 bases. The length of the CDR3 is 18 residues. Trimming at V came to 0 bases and at J to 4 bases, leaving 12 bases not matched to a gene. Germline assignment: CDR1 SGDLS and CDR2 YYNGEE. This CDR3 is CASSVEGTGPRWYNEQFF. The DNA for the CDR3 is TGTGCCAGCAGCGTAGAGGGGACAGGACCCCGTTGGTACAATGAGCAGTTCTTC.

CDR3: CASIGGQREAFF. Here the CDR3 DNA reads TGCGCCAGCATCGGGGGACAGCGAGAAGCTTTCTTT. The chain employs TRBV10-2 and TRBJ1-1, with TRBD1 matching 7 bases. The CDR3 covers 12 residues. With V trimmed by 7 bases and J by 8 bases, 7 bases remained unmatched. Germline lookup yields CDR1 WSHSY and CDR2 SAAADI.

This chain connects TRBV3-1 to TRBJ1-2, with 7 bases fitting TRBD1. Germline trimming cut 1 base from V and 4 bases from J; bases unmatched to any gene: 6. This CDR3 contains 15 residues. Germline CDR1 LGHDT, CDR2 YNNKEL (reference sequence). The CDR3 bases are TGTGCCAGCAGCCAAGTATGGGACAGCCTCTATGGCTACACCTTC. It translates to CASSQVWDSLYGYTF.

V and J are TRBV28 and TRBJ1-2; D is perhaps TRBD1 (6 bases). CDR3 length equals 13 residues. Trimming shortened V by 4 bases and J by 4 bases, and 10 bases separated the two germline ends. Germline values: CDR1 MDHEN, CDR2 SYDVKM. The CDR3 DNA is TGTGCCAGCAGTTCCCCGGACAGCTATGGCTACACCTTC. It translates to CASSSPDSYGYTF.

CDR3 DNA: TGTGCCACCAGCGCCTACAGGGGCGGCACTGAAGCTTTCTTT. This translates into CATSAYRGGTEAFF. The chain is built from TRBV15 and TRBJ1-1, with 7 bases fitting TRBD1. V lost 5 bases to trimming and J lost 4 bases; unmatched junction nucleotides: 7. The CDR3 is 14 residues long. The germline V gene encodes CDR1 LNHNV and CDR2 YYDKDF (reference sequence). The whole variable domain, filled in from reference TRBV15 and TRBJ1-1, reads DAMVIQNPRYQVTQFGKPVTLSCSQTLNHNVMYWYQQKSSQAPKLLFHYYDKDFNNEADTPDNFQSRRPNTSFCFLDIRSPGLGDTAMYLCATSAYRGGTEAFFGQGTRLTVV.

The CDR3 loop is CAPTGGRTYEQYF. The DNA for the CDR3 is TGTGCCCCCACGGGCGGCAGAACCTACGAGCAGTACTTC. The rearrangement links TRBV6-5 to TRBJ2-7; D is uncertain. Germline V CDR1 and CDR2: MNHEY, SVGAGI. V was clipped by 11 bases and J by 2 bases, with 16 bases between them. The CDR3 is 13 residues long.

The V and J genes are TRBV29-1 and TRBJ1-1; D gene ambiguous. V was pared by 4 bases and J by 4 bases, with 13 bases between. This CDR3 contains 13 residues. The germline V gene has CDR1 SQVTM and CDR2 ANQGSEA. DNA for the CDR3: TGCAGCGTTGGCAAGGGATGGGGCACTGAAGCTTTCTTT. Translating gives CSVGKGWGTEAFF. Variable domain in full (rest from reference TRBV29-1 and TRBJ1-1): SAVISQKPSRDICQRGTSLTIQCQVDSQVTMMFWYRQQPGQSLTLIATANQGSEATYESGFVIDKFPISRPNLTFSTLTVSNMSPEDSSIYLCSVGKGWGTEAFFGQGTRLTVV.

The rearrangement joins TRBV29-1 to TRBJ2-1, with D hard to call. In germline, CDR1 is SQVTM, CDR2 ANQGSEA. CDR3 length: 11 residues. Trimming cost V 4 bases and J 10 bases, with 11 bases left between them. The CDR3 DNA sequence: TGCAGCGTTGTCCCGCGGCTCGAGCAGTTCTTC. Translating it yields CSVVPRLEQFF.

This sequence joins TRBV2 and TRBJ2-6; a possible D gene is TRBD2 (5 bases). V lost 6 bases and J lost 10, with 7 bases in between. The CDR3 is 11 residues long. Germline CDR1 and CDR2: SNHLY and FYNNEI. The CDR3 is CASRGENVLTF. Written as DNA, the CDR3 is TGTGCCAGCAGGGGAGAAAACGTCCTGACTTTC.

The rearrangement links TRBV5-4 to TRBJ2-3, with 10 bases fitting TRBD2. The CDR3 runs 17 residues. J lost 6 bases, V lost 1 base, and 11 bases had no gene match. The germline V gene has CDR1 SGHNT and CDR2 YYREEE (reference sequence). The CDR3 spells CASSLYAGASGGDTQYF. The DNA of the CDR3 is TGTGCCAGCAGCTTGTATGCTGGGGCTAGCGGGGGCGATACGCAGTATTTT.

This clonotype was detected only once. CDR3 sequence reads: CASSVSPSGDYNEQFF. DNA of the CDR3: TGCGCCAGCAGCGTGTCTCCTAGCGGGGATTACAATGAGCAGTTCTTC. The chain employs TRBV5-1 and TRBJ2-1; 9 positions agree with TRBD2. Germline CDR1 reads SGHRS; CDR2 reads YFSETQ. Trimming took 4 bases from V and 4 from J; bases not matched to a gene: 9. The CDR3 sequence is 16 residues long.

This chain links TRBV12-3 or TRBV12-4 with TRBJ2-5; the D gene is possibly TRBD2 (6 bases). The V end lost 5 bases, the J end lost 2 bases, and 18 bases lay between the germline ends. The CDR3 extends over 16 amino acids. In nucleotides, the CDR3 is TGTGCCAGCAGTCCTCCCCGGAGGGATCAACAAGAGACCCAGTACTTC. Amino acid sequence: CASSPPRRDQQETQYF.

The gene calls are TRBV29-1 and TRBJ2-1; TRBD1 might be the D (6 bases). The CDR3 is made up of 12 amino acids. V gave up 6 bases and J gave up 5 bases, with 11 bases separating them. Germline CDR1 reads SQVTM; CDR2 reads ANQGSEA. The DNA of the CDR3 is TGCAGCGTCGATGAGGGGGACAATGAGCAGTTCTTC. It is translated as CSVDEGDNEQFF.

The rearrangement links TRBV15 to TRBJ1-2, with 7 positions matching TRBD1. The ends lost 1 base at V and 11 bases at J; junction bases unmatched: 13. CDR1 LNHNV and CDR2 YYDKDF come from the germline V gene (reference sequence). CDR3 length: 15 residues. The CDR3 DNA follows: TGTGCCACCAGCAGAGGTCTCGGGACAGCCCTGGGATACACCTTC. Translation: CATSRGLGTALGYTF.

The chain joins TRBV5-4 to TRBJ2-5, with 10 bases aligning to TRBD2. Germline values: CDR1 SGHNT, CDR2 YYREEE (reference sequence). The V segment lost 4 bases and the J segment 4 bases; nucleotides outside the gene matches: 13. The CDR3 runs to 17 residues. CDR3 in DNA: TGTGCCAGCAGCGGGCCTAGCGGGAGCGGTAAACGAGAGACCCAGTACTTC. Translating it yields CASSGPSGSGKRETQYF. The variable domain in full, with the rest retrieved from reference TRBV5-4 and TRBJ2-5, is ETGVTQSPTHLIKTRGQQVTLRCSSQSGHNTVSWYQQALGQGPQFIFQYYREEENGRGNFPPRFSGLQFPNYSSELNVNALELDDSALYLCASSGPSGSGKRETQYFGPGTRLLVL.

The DNA of the CDR3 is TGTGCCAGCAGACAGGGGGGACGGGACAATCAGCCCCAGCATTTT. Translated, it gives CASRQGGRDNQPQHF. The V call is TRBV28, the J call TRBJ1-5; 8 bases line up with TRBD1. Germline lookup yields CDR1 MDHEN and CDR2 SYDVKM. The length of the CDR3 is 15 residues. The ends lost 6 bases at V and 3 bases at J; junction bases unmatched: 7.

This CDR3 is CASSHRGRGQYNEQFF. The CDR3 DNA sequence: TGTGCCAGCAGCCATCGGGGCAGGGGGCAATACAATGAGCAGTTCTTC. The gene calls are TRBV3-1 and TRBJ2-1; 8 nucleotides agree with TRBD1. The CDR3 covers 16 residues. With 3 bases clipped from V and 4 bases from J, the junction kept 8 bases outside the gene matches. CDR1 is LGHDT and CDR2 is YNNKEL in the germline V gene (reference sequence).

In DNA, the CDR3 is TGTGCCAGCATCAACAGGGAGTACTATGGCTACACCTTC. It codes for CASINREYYGYTF. The chain employs TRBV6-5 and TRBJ1-2; possibly TRBD1 for D (6 bases). There are 13 residues in the CDR3. CDR1 and CDR2 from the germline V gene are MNHEY and SVGAGI. V lost 7 bases and J lost 3, with 12 bases in between.

The chain has TRBV7-2 and TRBJ2-5, with a tentative D call TRBD1 (8 bases). This CDR3 has 17 residues. Germline V gives CDR1 SGHTA, CDR2 FQGNSA. The V end lost 2 bases, the J end lost 5 bases, and 21 bases lay between the germline ends. In DNA, the CDR3 is TGTGCCAGCAGCTTATATGGGATCGACAGGGGAGGGGAGACCCAGTACTTC. Protein sequence: CASSLYGIDRGGETQYF. The full variable domain, rest sourced from reference TRBV7-2 and TRBJ2-5, is GAGVSQSPSNKVTEKGKDVELRCDPISGHTALYWYRQSLGQGLEFLIYFQGNSAPDKSGLPSDRFSAERTGGSVSTLTIQRTQQEDSAVYLCASSLYGIDRGGETQYFGPGTRLLVL.

This rearrangement joins TRBV7-3 to TRBJ2-1; D ambiguous. The germline gives CDR1 SGHTA, CDR2 FQGTGA. Trimming took 4 bases from V and 0 from J, leaving 10 bases between them. This CDR3 contains 15 residues. CDR3 DNA: TGTGCCAGCAGCTCACGGCTACACTCCTACAATGAGCAGTTCTTC. Translation gives CASSSRLHSYNEQFF.

Only one count was recorded for this clonotype. The chain employs TRBV27 and TRBJ2-6; the D is unclear. The V gene lost 7 bases and the J gene lost 0 bases, with 10 bases spanning the gap. This CDR3 has 15 residues. Germline values: CDR1 MNHEY, CDR2 SMNVEV (reference sequence). CDR3 bases: TGTGCCAGCACAAGGTCCAACTCTGGGGCCAACGTCCTGACTTTC. This translates into CASTRSNSGANVLTF.